A single TCR beta chain is shown here with its context. Its antigen is currently unknown. In TCRdb, the 5' RACE reads were re-called with MiXCR into one record per CDR3 protein. The repertoire consists of about 140,000 distinct CDR3 sequences, with 14% occurring once and the leading ten covering about 26%. The data were obtained in a study of T-cell memory formation after mild COVID-19. The study's findings and limits: Specificity for SARS-CoV-2 was not confirmed among the second-wave clones peaking on day 37.

Germline V CDR1 and CDR2: SGDLS, YYNGEE. Losses at the gene ends were 4 bases for V and 5 bases for J; bases not matched to a gene: 10. The length of the CDR3 is 15 residues. Sequenced material: PBMCs or a T cell subset sorted from them (not recorded which). This TCR was recovered from an adult woman who had mild COVID-19 (a few samples of this study predate the infection). Cell type and time point are not known. The chain combines TRBV9 with TRBJ1-2; 8 bases map to TRBD1. CDR3 sequence: CASSQDRVWPYGYTF. CDR3 sequence (DNA): TGTGCCAGCAGCCAGGACAGGGTGTGGCCTTATGGCTACACCTTC.